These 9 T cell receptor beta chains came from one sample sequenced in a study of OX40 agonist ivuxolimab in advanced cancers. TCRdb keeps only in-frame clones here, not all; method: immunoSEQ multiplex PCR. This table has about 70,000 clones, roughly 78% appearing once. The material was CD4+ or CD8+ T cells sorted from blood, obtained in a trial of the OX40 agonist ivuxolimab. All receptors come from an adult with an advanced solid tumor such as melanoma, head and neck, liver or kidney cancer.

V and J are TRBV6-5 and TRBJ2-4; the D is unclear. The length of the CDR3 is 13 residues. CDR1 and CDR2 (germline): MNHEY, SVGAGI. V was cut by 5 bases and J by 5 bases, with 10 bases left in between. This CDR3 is CASSLEGQNIQYF. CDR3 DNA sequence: TGTGCCAGCAGTCTAGAAGGCCAAAACATTCAGTACTTC.

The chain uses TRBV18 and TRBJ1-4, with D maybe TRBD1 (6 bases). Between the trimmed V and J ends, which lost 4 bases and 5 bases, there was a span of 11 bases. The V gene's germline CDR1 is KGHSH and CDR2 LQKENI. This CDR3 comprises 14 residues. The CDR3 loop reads CASSRDKSNEKLFF. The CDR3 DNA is TGTGCCAGCTCACGGGACAAATCGAATGAAAAACTGTTTTTT.

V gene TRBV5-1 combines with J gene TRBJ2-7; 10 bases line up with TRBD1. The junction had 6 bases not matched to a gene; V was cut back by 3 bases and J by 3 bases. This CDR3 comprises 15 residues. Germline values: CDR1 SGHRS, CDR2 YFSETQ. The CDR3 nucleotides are TGCGCCAGCAGCTGGGGACAGGGGCTAAACTACGAGCAGTACTTC. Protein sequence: CASSWGQGLNYEQYF.

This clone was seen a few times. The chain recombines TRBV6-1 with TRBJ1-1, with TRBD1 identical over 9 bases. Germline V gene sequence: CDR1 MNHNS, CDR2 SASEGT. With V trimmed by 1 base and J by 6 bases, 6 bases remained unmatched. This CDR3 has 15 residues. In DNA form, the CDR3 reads TGTGCCAGCAGTGAAGGATACAGGGGGCGGGCTGAAGCTTTCTTT. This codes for CASSEGYRGRAEAFF.

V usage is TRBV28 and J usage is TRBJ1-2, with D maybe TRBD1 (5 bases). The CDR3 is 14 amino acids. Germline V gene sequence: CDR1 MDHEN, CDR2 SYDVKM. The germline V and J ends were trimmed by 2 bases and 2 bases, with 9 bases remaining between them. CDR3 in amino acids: CASSLKGPNYGYTF. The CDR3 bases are TGTGCCAGCAGTTTAAAGGGACCGAACTATGGCTACACCTTC.

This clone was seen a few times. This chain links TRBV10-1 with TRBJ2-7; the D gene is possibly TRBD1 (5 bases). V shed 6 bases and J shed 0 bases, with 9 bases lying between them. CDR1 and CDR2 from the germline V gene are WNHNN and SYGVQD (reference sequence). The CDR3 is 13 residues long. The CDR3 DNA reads TGCGCCAGCAGCCAGGGCACCTCCTACGAGCAGTACTTC. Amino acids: CASSQGTSYEQYF.

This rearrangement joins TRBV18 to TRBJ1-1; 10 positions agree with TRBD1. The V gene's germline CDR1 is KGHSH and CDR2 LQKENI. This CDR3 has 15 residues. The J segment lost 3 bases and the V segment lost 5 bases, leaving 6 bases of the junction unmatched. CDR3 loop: CASSNRDRGDTEAFF. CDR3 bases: TGTGCCAGCTCAAATCGGGACAGGGGAGACACTGAAGCTTTCTTT.

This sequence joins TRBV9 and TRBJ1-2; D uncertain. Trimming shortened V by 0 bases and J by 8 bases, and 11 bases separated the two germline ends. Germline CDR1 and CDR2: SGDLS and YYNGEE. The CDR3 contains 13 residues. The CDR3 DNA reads TGTGCCAGCAGCGTAGCAGCAGAACCCGGCTACACCTTC. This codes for CASSVAAEPGYTF.

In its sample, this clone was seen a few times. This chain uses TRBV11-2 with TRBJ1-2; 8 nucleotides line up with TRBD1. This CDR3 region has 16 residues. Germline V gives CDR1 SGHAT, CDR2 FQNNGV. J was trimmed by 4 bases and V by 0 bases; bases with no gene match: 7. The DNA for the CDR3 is TGTGCCAGCAGCTTAGAAAGGGTACAGGGGGGCTATGGCTACACCTTC. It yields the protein CASSLERVQGGYGYTF.